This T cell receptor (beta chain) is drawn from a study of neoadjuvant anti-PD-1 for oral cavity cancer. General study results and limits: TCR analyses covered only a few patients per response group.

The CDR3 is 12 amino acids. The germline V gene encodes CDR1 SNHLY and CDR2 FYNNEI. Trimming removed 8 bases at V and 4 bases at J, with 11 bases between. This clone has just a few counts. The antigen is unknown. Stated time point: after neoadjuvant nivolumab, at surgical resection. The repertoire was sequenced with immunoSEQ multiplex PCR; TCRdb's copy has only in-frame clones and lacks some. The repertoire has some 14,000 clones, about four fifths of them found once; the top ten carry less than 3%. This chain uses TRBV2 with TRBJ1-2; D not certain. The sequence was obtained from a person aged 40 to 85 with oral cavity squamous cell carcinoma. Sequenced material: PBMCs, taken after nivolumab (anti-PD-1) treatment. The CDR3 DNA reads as TGTGCCAGCGCCCGGGAGGGCTATGGCTACACCTTC. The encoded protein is CASAREGYGYTF. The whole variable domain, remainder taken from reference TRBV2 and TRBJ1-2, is EPEVTQTPSHQVTQMGQEVILRCVPISNHLYFYWYRQILGQKVEFLVSFYNNEISEKSEIFDDQFSVERPDGSNFTLKIRSTKLEDSAMYFCASAREGYGYTFGSGTRLTVV.